This T cell receptor beta chain derives from a study of OX40 agonist ivuxolimab in advanced cancers. Study at large: At doses from 0.01 to 10 mg/kg, patients were given intravenous ivuxolimab every 2 weeks. General study findings and limits: Patients who responded partially at 0.1-3.0 mg/kg showed clonal expansion ranking among the lowest.

Generated by immunoSEQ multiplex PCR, the TCRdb table keeps only in-frame clones and is missing some. This table holds 40,000 to 45,000 clones, approximately 83% found once. Germline lookup yields CDR1 SGHVS and CDR2 FNYEAQ. Between the trimmed V and J ends, which lost 1 base and 8 bases, there was a span of 14 bases. The CDR3 runs to 14 residues. A single count supports this clone. Its antigen is not identified. The chain has TRBV7-6 and TRBJ1-2; D possibly corresponds to TRBD1 (5 bases). Here the sequenced sample was CD4+ or CD8+ T cells sorted from blood, taken in a trial of the OX40 agonist ivuxolimab. The TCR comes from an adult with an advanced solid tumor such as melanoma, head and neck, liver or kidney cancer. CDR3 residues: CASSLVTGAPGYTF. The DNA of the CDR3 is TGTGCCAGCAGCTTAGTAACCGGGGCTCCGGGCTACACCTTC.